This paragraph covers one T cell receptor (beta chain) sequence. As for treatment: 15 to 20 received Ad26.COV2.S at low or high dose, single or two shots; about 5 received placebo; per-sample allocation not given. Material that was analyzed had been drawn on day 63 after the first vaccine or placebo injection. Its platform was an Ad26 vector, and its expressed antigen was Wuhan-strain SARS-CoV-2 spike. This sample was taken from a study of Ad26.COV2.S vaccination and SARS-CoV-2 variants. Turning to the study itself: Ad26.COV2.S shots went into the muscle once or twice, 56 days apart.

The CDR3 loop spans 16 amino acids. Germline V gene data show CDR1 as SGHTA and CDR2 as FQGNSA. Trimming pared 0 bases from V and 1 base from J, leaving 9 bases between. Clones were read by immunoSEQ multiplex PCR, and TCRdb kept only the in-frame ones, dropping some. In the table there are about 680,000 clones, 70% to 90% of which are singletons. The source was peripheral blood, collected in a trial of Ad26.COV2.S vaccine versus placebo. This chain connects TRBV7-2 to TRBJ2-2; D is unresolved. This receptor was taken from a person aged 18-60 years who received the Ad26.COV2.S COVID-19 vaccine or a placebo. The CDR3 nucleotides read TGTGCCAGCAGCTTAGCCCTCCTTAGGAACACCGGGGAGCTGTTTTTT. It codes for CASSLALLRNTGELFF.